The entry that follows covers one TCR beta chain sequence. This sample stems from a study of blood T cell repertoires in COVID-19. This CDR3 is 16 amino acids long. Germline assignment: CDR1 LNHDA and CDR2 SQIVND (reference sequence). Trimming cost V 4 bases and J 0 bases; bases outside gene matches: 5. Authors' processing steps: How many nucleated cells were present was estimated from reference gene primer amplification. Here immunoSEQ multiplex PCR was the method, and the copy in TCRdb shows in-frame clones only, minus some. The D gene and trimming were derived from the DNA, and the V and J assignments and clone size from that table. This table holds over 150,000 clones, roughly 88% found once.

The material sequenced was peripheral blood. This receptor was identified in a human donor in a cohort sampled during active COVID-19. The J gene is TRBJ1-5, the V gene TRBV19; 8 nucleotides agree with TRBD1. CDR3 sequence reads: CASSTLGTGSNQPQHF. CDR3 nucleotides: TGTGCCAGTAGTACCCTGGGGACAGGTAGCAATCAGCCCCAGCATTTT.